A single sample is the source of the 10 T cell receptor beta chains below, sequenced in a study of cytomegalovirus exposure and HLA in healthy donors. PCR amplification relied on 60 Vbeta primers (plus 13 Jbeta primers). Clones were read by immunoSEQ multiplex PCR, and TCRdb kept only the in-frame ones, dropping some. In the table there are 100,000 to 150,000 clones, roughly 86% of which are singletons. Sequenced input: PBMCs. These receptors were obtained from a man in his late teens or twenties in good health and CMV-seronegative.

The genes are TRBV7-2 and TRBJ2-1, with 11 positions matching TRBD2. CDR1 and CDR2 (germline): SGHTA, FQGNSA. The CDR3 spans 16 residues. Trimming at V came to 5 bases and at J to 13 bases, leaving 16 bases not matched to a gene. CDR3 in DNA: TGTGCCAGCAGCCCCCCAGGAGCTAGCGGGGGGTTCAGTCAGTTCTTC. It translates to CASSPPGASGGFSQFF.

The rearrangement links TRBV11-2 to TRBJ2-5; 8 bases line up with TRBD2. J was trimmed by 5 bases and V by 4 bases; bases with no gene match: 12. The CDR3 extends over 16 amino acids. In germline, CDR1 is SGHAT, CDR2 FQNNGV. CDR3 sequence reads: CASSSIRGGPEETQYF. DNA for the CDR3: TGTGCCAGCAGCTCCATCCGGGGGGGGCCGGAGGAGACCCAGTACTTC.

The chain is built from TRBV11-2 and TRBJ2-5; 12 bases fit TRBD2. The ends lost 2 bases at V and 5 bases at J; junction bases unmatched: 3. Germline V CDR1 and CDR2: SGHAT, FQNNGV. The CDR3 runs 15 residues. In nucleotides, the CDR3 is TGTGCCAGCAGCTTACTAGCGGGGGGGAGGGAGACCCAGTACTTC. Its translation: CASSLLAGGRETQYF.

In the case of this clone: The same CDR3 also results from other DNA sequences found in this sample. The genes are TRBV4-2 and TRBJ1-2, with TRBD1 matching 8 bases. The CDR3 is 13 amino acids. With V trimmed by 3 bases and J by 7 bases, 4 bases remained unmatched. From germline, CDR1 is LGHNA and CDR2 YNFKEQ. DNA of the CDR3: TGTGCCAGCAGCCAGGCGGGACAGGCTGGCTACACCTTC. It encodes CASSQAGQAGYTF.

This clone was observed a few times. The chain links TRBV19 to TRBJ1-1, with D hard to call. Germline V CDR1 and CDR2: LNHDA, SQIVND (reference sequence). V was clipped by 7 bases and J by 1 base, with 10 bases between them. This CDR3 is 13 amino acids long. The CDR3 is CASKITANTEAFF. Written as DNA, the CDR3 is TGTGCCAGTAAGATAACAGCGAACACTGAAGCTTTCTTT.

The chain has TRBV6-1 and TRBJ2-7, with D maybe TRBD2 (5 bases). CDR1 and CDR2 (germline): MNHNS, SASEGT. The CDR3 covers 14 residues. Between the trimmed V and J ends, which lost 6 bases and 3 bases, there was a span of 15 bases. The chain's CDR3 is CASSPDMGSYEQYF. CDR3 sequence (DNA): TGTGCCAGCAGCCCCGACATGGGGAGCTACGAGCAGTACTTC.

The chain links TRBV10-1 to TRBJ2-7, with 10 bases aligning to TRBD1. After removal of 8 bases from V and 4 bases from J, the junction contained 8 bases not matched to a gene. This CDR3 contains 14 residues. Germline V gene sequence: CDR1 WNHNN, CDR2 SYGVQD (reference sequence). CDR3 nucleotides: TGCGCCAGCTCGGACGGGGGACAGGGGTACGAGCAGTACTTC. This codes for CASSDGGQGYEQYF.

CDR3 protein: CASSEGGGVDTQYF. The CDR3 DNA sequence: TGTGCCAGCAGTGAAGGTGGGGGCGTGGATACGCAGTATTTT. This sequence joins TRBV6-1 and TRBJ2-3, with D maybe TRBD1 (6 bases). The CDR3 length is 14 residues. Germline V gene sequence: CDR1 MNHNS, CDR2 SASEGT. V shed 1 base and J shed 6 bases, with 11 bases lying between them.

The chain uses TRBV4-1 and TRBJ2-3; D gene ambiguous. V lost 0 bases and J 2 bases, leaving 9 bases between the germline ends. The CDR3 totals 15 residues. Germline loops: CDR1 MGHRA, CDR2 YSYEKL. The CDR3 sequence is CASSQDGLFTDTQYF. In DNA form, the CDR3 reads TGCGCCAGCAGCCAAGATGGGCTTTTCACAGATACGCAGTATTTT.

V gene TRBV7-9 combines with J gene TRBJ1-2; D unresolved. V lost 5 bases to trimming and J lost 4 bases, with 8 bases between them. The germline V gene encodes CDR1 SEHNR and CDR2 FQNEAQ (reference sequence). The CDR3 spans 12 residues. CDR3 nucleotide sequence: TGTGCCAGCAGCCGCGGAAGCTATGGCTACACCTTC. Translated, it gives CASSRGSYGYTF.